These 16 T cell receptor beta chains were all obtained from the same sample, sequenced in a study of blood T cells in healthy people across ages (dated by TCRdb to the mid-2010s). The library was obtained by 5' RACE. Sequencing instrument: Illumina HiSeq 2500. A second roughly 6 to 11 cycle PCR used a sample-barcoded 5' primer and a J-beta primer mix. TCRdb trimmed the raw reads at Q25, called clones with MiXCR and kept productive beta chains. Each CDR3 protein appears once, grouped with its most common genes and DNA. The sample yields about 1.6 million distinct CDR3 sequences; around 35% were counted once. The biggest ten clones account for 11% of the sample. The material sequenced was blood. These receptors were collected from a woman aged 25-40 years in good health.

The chain has TRBV20-1 and TRBJ1-6; 11 bases line up with TRBD1. J lost 9 bases, V lost 0 bases, and 7 bases had no gene match. The germline gives CDR1 DFQATT, CDR2 SNEGSKA (reference sequence). This CDR3 is built from 16 residues. The CDR3 protein is CSARDPGQGASSPLHF. CDR3 bases: TGCAGTGCTAGAGATCCCGGACAGGGGGCAAGTTCACCCCTCCACTTT.

This rearrangement joins TRBV2 to TRBJ2-1, with TRBD2 matching over 8 bases. The CDR3 spans 13 residues. From germline, CDR1 is SNHLY and CDR2 FYNNEI. The V and J ends lost 5 bases and 6 bases, in that order; junction bases with no gene match: 3. The chain's CDR3 is CASSSGRSNEQFF. The CDR3, as DNA: TGTGCCAGCAGTAGCGGGAGAAGCAATGAGCAGTTCTTC.

This clonotype has ten or more counts. The V call is TRBV29-1, the J call TRBJ2-1; possibly TRBD2 for D (6 bases). The V end was cut by 0 bases, the J end by 10 bases, with 16 bases between. Germline assignment: CDR1 SQVTM and CDR2 ANQGSEA. This CDR3 is built from 14 residues. The CDR3: CSVEEVVGTSEQFF. In nucleotides, the CDR3 is TGCAGCGTTGAAGAGGTGGTCGGGACTTCAGAGCAGTTCTTC.

The chain has TRBV29-1 and TRBJ2-3; 12 bases are a match to TRBD2. The CDR3 spans 14 residues. After removal of 1 base from V and 5 bases from J, the junction contained 1 base not matched to a gene. The V gene's germline CDR1 is SQVTM and CDR2 ANQGSEA. DNA for the CDR3: TGCAGCGTTGAAGCGGGACTAGCGGGAGATACGCAGTATTTT. It encodes CSVEAGLAGDTQYF.

Only a few counts were recorded for this clonotype. This sequence joins TRBV9 and TRBJ2-2, with D perhaps matching TRBD1 or TRBD2 (6 bases each). Germline V gene data show CDR1 as SGDLS and CDR2 as YYNGEE. This CDR3 comprises 13 residues. Trimming left V 4 bases short and J 6 bases short, with 10 bases between. CDR3 DNA sequence: TGTGCCAGCAGCCCGAGGGGGGCCGGGGAGCTGTTTTTT. It is translated as CASSPRGAGELFF.

As regards this clonotype: A much larger clone differs from this one at a single base, so this may be a read error. The rearrangement uses TRBV7-2 and TRBJ1-1; weak D call: TRBD1 (6 bases). Germline lookup yields CDR1 SGHTA and CDR2 FQGNSA. This CDR3 contains 15 residues. With 1 base removed from V and 1 base from J, the gap between germline ends came to 10 bases. In nucleotides, the CDR3 is TGTGCCAGCAGCTTAGAGGGGACAAGGAACACTGAAGCTTTCTTT. Protein sequence: CASSLEGTRNTEAFF.

This clonotype was found once. The chain couples TRBV7-3 to TRBJ2-2; D is perhaps TRBD1 (5 bases). Trimming pared 5 bases from V and 4 bases from J, leaving 8 bases between. Germline CDR1 reads SGHTA; CDR2 reads FQGTGA. The CDR3 consists of 13 residues. DNA for the CDR3: TGTGCCAGCAGCCGACAGAGCACCGGGGAGCTGTTTTTT. It encodes CASSRQSTGELFF.

Notes on this clonotype: The DNA is left out, because the CDR3 cannot be placed on it with certainty; the CDR3 is given as TCRdb lists it. V and J are TRBV20-1 and TRBJ1-2. Inclusive of both ends, the CDR3 amounts to 11 amino acids. CDR1 and CDR2 (germline): DFQATT, SNEGSKA (reference sequence). The CDR3 loop is CSAADSYGCTF.

This clonotype has more than one count but fewer than ten. The V and J genes are TRBV4-1 and TRBJ1-2; 8 nucleotides agree with TRBD1. This CDR3 has 14 amino acids. Germline values: CDR1 MGHRA, CDR2 YSYEKL. V gave up 3 bases and J gave up 4 bases; unmatched junction bases: 4. In DNA form, the CDR3 reads TGCGCCAGCAGCCACGGACAGGGCTTCTATGGCTACACCTTC. The encoded protein is CASSHGQGFYGYTF.

The CDR3: CASSPSGGRPHNEQFF. The CDR3 nucleotides read TGTGCCAGCAGCCCTAGCGGGGGGCGCCCCCACAATGAGCAGTTCTTC. This chain uses TRBV12-3 or TRBV12-4 with TRBJ2-1; 11 bases are shared with TRBD2. The ends lost 6 bases at V and 5 bases at J; junction bases unmatched: 9. This CDR3 is built from 16 residues.

The chain carries TRBV20-1 and TRBJ2-5; no firm D call. The CDR3 is 14 amino acids. Per the germline V gene, CDR1 is DFQATT and CDR2 is SNEGSKA (reference sequence). Trimming cost V 2 bases and J 7 bases, with 17 bases left between them. CDR3 sequence reads: CSARPTGPRGTQYF. The CDR3 nucleotides are TGCAGTGCTAGACCAACCGGGCCCCGAGGGACCCAGTACTTC.

This clonotype occurred many times. The chain is built from TRBV3-1 and TRBJ2-1, with TRBD2 identical over 10 bases. V shed 7 bases, J shed 6 bases, and the junction held 9 bases outside the gene matches. This CDR3 is built from 15 residues. Germline V CDR1 and CDR2: LGHDT, YNNKEL (reference sequence). The CDR3 nucleotides are TGTGCCAGCACCCCTAGCGGGGGCCGCCTCAATGAGCAGTTCTTC. The encoded protein is CASTPSGGRLNEQFF.

This clonotype came up many times. The DNA for the CDR3 is TGTGCCAGCAGTCTCCATTCCGATCAGCCCCAGCATTTT. This gives the protein CASSLHSDQPQHF. This chain connects TRBV12-3 or TRBV12-4 to TRBJ1-5, with unresolved D. With 5 bases removed from V and 5 bases from J, the gap between germline ends came to 10 bases. This CDR3 has 13 amino acids.

This clonotype was picked up a small number of times. The chain employs TRBV7-9 and TRBJ2-7, with a weak D call TRBD1 (5 bases). This CDR3 has 15 residues. The germline CDR1 and CDR2 sequences are SEHNR and FQNEAQ (reference sequence). V gave up 1 base and J gave up 2 bases, with 12 bases separating them. CDR3 sequence (DNA): TGTGCCAGCAGCTTAGGGGCAGGGCTTACCTACGAGCAGTACTTC. Translated, it gives CASSLGAGLTYEQYF.

This clonotype was seen a handful of times. The genes are TRBV28 and TRBJ2-3, with D possibly TRBD1 on 5 matching bases. From germline, CDR1 is MDHEN and CDR2 SYDVKM. There are 12 residues in the CDR3. DNA of the CDR3: TGTGGCACAGGTCGGTCCACAGATACGCAGTATTTT. Protein sequence: CGTGRSTDTQYF.

This chain links TRBV5-1 with TRBJ2-3, with 12 nucleotides matching TRBD2. The CDR3 covers 21 residues. Germline CDR1 reads SGHRS; CDR2 reads YFSETQ. With 4 bases clipped from V and 5 bases from J, the junction kept 23 bases outside the gene matches. Here the CDR3 DNA reads TGCGCCAGCAGCAACCGCGGGACTAGCGGGTCCGTTACCCTTTGGGGAGATACGCAGTATTTT. Translation: CASSNRGTSGSVTLWGDTQYF.